This T cell receptor (beta chain) was captured by sequencing in a study of cytomegalovirus exposure and HLA in healthy donors. Notes on the study in general: Later work found most CMV-associated TCR beta chains apparently HLA-restricted.

This clone was counted once. Its antigen is as yet unknown. Other DNA variants within this sample encode the same CDR3. This PCR relied on a set of 60 Vbeta primers and 13 Jbeta primers. The assay was immunoSEQ multiplex PCR, and TCRdb's table has in-frame clones only and misses some. The sample has under 200,000 clones, under 80% seen once. The sample taken for sequencing was PBMCs. The clonotype comes from a female donor in good health and CMV-seronegative.

CDR3 DNA sequence: TGTGCCAGCAGCTTGGGGGGTCCTAGCGGGAGGGTTGAGCAGTACTTC. It specifies CASSLGGPSGRVEQYF. The rearrangement links TRBV5-6 to TRBJ2-7, with 12 nucleotides matching TRBD2. The trim removed 0 bases at V and 7 bases at J, leaving 8 bases unmatched. The CDR3 loop spans 16 amino acids. Germline lookup yields CDR1 SGHDT and CDR2 YYEEEE.